These 5 T cell receptor beta chains originate from one sample sequenced in a study of cytomegalovirus exposure and HLA in healthy donors. With 60 Vbeta and 13 Jbeta primers, the PCR was carried out. The assay was immunoSEQ multiplex PCR, and TCRdb's table has in-frame clones only and misses some. The table shows nearly 200,000 clones, with around 79% occurring only once. The sample consisted of PBMCs. The source of these receptors is a male donor in good health and CMV-seropositive.

CDR3 region: CATHVPGLPPNEQFF. In DNA form, the CDR3 reads TGTGCCACTCATGTCCCGGGACTACCGCCCAATGAGCAGTTCTTC. This chain uses TRBV6-5 with TRBJ2-1, with 7 bases that match TRBD2. This CDR3 contains 15 residues. Germline CDR1 is MNHEY and CDR2 is SVGAGI. V lost 10 bases to trimming and J lost 6 bases; unmatched junction nucleotides: 15.

This clone was detected a few times. The V and J genes are TRBV7-9 and TRBJ2-2; 10 bases are shared with TRBD1. Per germline, CDR1 SEHNR and CDR2 FQNEAQ (reference sequence). The CDR3 spans 14 residues. V lost 6 bases, J lost 7 bases, and 5 bases stayed unmatched. The CDR3 sequence: CASRPTGGHGELFF. The CDR3 DNA reads TGTGCCAGCAGGCCGACAGGGGGCCACGGGGAGCTGTTTTTT.

The chain joins TRBV28 to TRBJ2-2; the match to TRBD2 covers 8 bases. Per germline, CDR1 MDHEN and CDR2 SYDVKM. This CDR3 is 13 amino acids long. V lost 7 bases, J lost 8 bases, and 6 bases stayed unmatched. CDR3 region: CASTPGGYGELFF. The DNA of the CDR3 is TGTGCCAGCACCCCGGGGGGGTATGGGGAGCTGTTTTTT.

The V and J genes are TRBV4-3 and TRBJ2-2; 8 bases align to TRBD1. With V trimmed by 11 bases and J by 0 bases, 5 bases remained unmatched. The germline V gene encodes CDR1 LGHNA and CDR2 YSLEER. The CDR3 runs to 14 residues. This chain's CDR3 is CAGRQGPNTGELFF. The DNA of the CDR3 is TGCGCCGGCCGACAGGGGCCGAACACCGGGGAGCTGTTTTTT.

The V call is TRBV7-2, the J call TRBJ2-2; a possible D gene is TRBD1 (6 bases). Germline-derived CDR1 and CDR2 are SGHTA and FQGNSA. The CDR3 length is 17 residues. V was clipped by 3 bases and J by 5 bases, with 19 bases between them. The CDR3 loop reads CASSFLSQGDRTGELFF. The CDR3 nucleotides read TGTGCCAGCAGCTTCCTCTCACAGGGAGATAGGACCGGGGAGCTGTTTTTT.